These 14 T cell receptor beta chains were sequenced from one sample in a study of T cells after yellow fever vaccination. MiXCR was run by TCRdb on the 5' RACE reads, yielding one entry per CDR3 protein. The sample carries around 250,000 distinct CDR3 sequences, less than 9% recorded once. Specimen: CD4+ T cells sorted from PBMCs, collected 15 days after the yellow fever booster vaccination. The source is a man in his thirties or forties who received the YFV17D yellow fever vaccine.

This clonotype turned up a few times. V gene TRBV30 combines with J gene TRBJ2-1, with 7 nucleotides matching TRBD1. CDR1 is GTSNPN, CDR2 SVGIG, per germline (reference sequence). V was pared by 2 bases and J by 7 bases, with 14 bases of the junction left unmatched. The CDR3 is 16 amino acids. CDR3 bases: TGTGCCTGGAGTCCCCGCACAGGGGTGAAGGGGAATGAGCAGTTCTTC. Translation: CAWSPRTGVKGNEQFF. Using reference TRBV30 and TRBJ2-1 for the parts outside the CDR3, the full variable domain is SQTIHQWPATLVQPVGSPLSLECTVEGTSNPNLYWYRQAAGRGLQLLFYSVGIGQISSEVPQNLSASRPQDRQFILSSKKLLLSDSGFYLCAWSPRTGVKGNEQFFGPGTRLTVL.

Only a few counts were recorded for this clonotype. The chain links TRBV20-1 to TRBJ2-3; D gene ambiguous. CDR3 length: 11 residues. Trimming took off 2 bases at V and 4 bases at J, with 4 bases between the two ends. The germline V gene encodes CDR1 DFQATT and CDR2 SNEGSKA (reference sequence). CDR3 nucleotide sequence: TGCAGTGCTAGACGGCCAGATACGCAGTATTTT. This sequence encodes CSARRPDTQYF.

The V call is TRBV20-1, the J call TRBJ2-5, with TRBD2 matching over 14 bases. V lost 6 bases and J lost 2; bases outside the gene matches: 5. This CDR3 has 15 residues. From germline, CDR1 is DFQATT and CDR2 SNEGSKA (reference sequence). CDR3 residues: CSASGLAGGQETQYF. CDR3 DNA sequence: TGCAGTGCCTCAGGACTAGCGGGAGGACAAGAGACCCAGTACTTC.

This clonotype has ten or more counts. The chain joins TRBV4-3 to TRBJ1-2; 9 bases match TRBD1. The V gene's germline CDR1 is LGHNA and CDR2 YSLEER. The CDR3 runs 14 residues. Unmatched junction bases numbered 1, after V lost 0 bases and J lost 5 bases. The CDR3 DNA reads TGCGCCAGCAGCCAAGACGGGACAGGGTATGGCTACACCTTC. This sequence encodes CASSQDGTGYGYTF.

There are a few counts of this clonotype. In nucleotides, the CDR3 is TGTGCCAGCACGGGGGCAAAAATGGAGACCCAGTACTTC. Amino acids: CASTGAKMETQYF. The rearrangement joins TRBV7-8 to TRBJ2-5; D is tentatively TRBD1 or TRBD2 (6 bases each). The CDR3 sequence is 13 residues long. Deletions cut 7 bases from V and 5 bases from J, with 14 bases between. Germline values: CDR1 SGHVS, CDR2 FQNEAQ. The full variable domain, completed using reference TRBV7-8 and TRBJ2-5, is GAGVSQSPRYKVAKRGQDVALRCDPISGHVSLFWYQQALGQGPEFLTYFQNEAQLDKSGLPSDRFFAERPEGSVSTLKIQRTQQEDSAVYLCASTGAKMETQYFGPGTRLLVL.

This clonotype was detected a few times. V is TRBV24-1 and J is TRBJ2-3, with D perhaps TRBD1 or TRBD2 (5 bases each). Trimming left V 4 bases short and J 2 bases short, with 12 bases between. The CDR3 runs 15 residues. Germline CDR1 KGHDR, CDR2 SFDVKD. CDR3: CATSDPGLFTDTQYF. CDR3 nucleotides: TGTGCCACCAGTGACCCGGGGCTCTTCACAGATACGCAGTATTTT.

In its sample, this clonotype was seen many times. The chain uses TRBV20-1 and TRBJ2-5; D is possibly TRBD1 (5 bases). V was clipped by 4 bases and J by 2 bases, with 8 bases between them. The germline gives CDR1 DFQATT, CDR2 SNEGSKA (reference sequence). The CDR3 runs to 12 residues. DNA of the CDR3: TGCAGTGCTATCAGGGTACAAGAGACCCAGTACTTC. Amino acid sequence: CSAIRVQETQYF.

A few counts support this clonotype. J is TRBJ2-1 and V is TRBV15, with 7 bases matching TRBD2. With 2 bases clipped from V and 7 bases from J, the junction kept 2 bases outside the gene matches. This CDR3 comprises 13 residues. Germline CDR1 LNHNV, CDR2 YYDKDF (reference sequence). The CDR3 sequence is CATSRRLANEQFF. CDR3 DNA sequence: TGTGCCACCAGCAGACGACTAGCAAATGAGCAGTTCTTC.

In this sample, this clonotype turned up many times. The chain employs TRBV20-1 and TRBJ2-7, with TRBD2 as a possible D gene (6 bases). The CDR3 loop spans 14 amino acids. CDR1 and CDR2 (germline): DFQATT, SNEGSKA (reference sequence). Trimming removed 0 bases at V and 2 bases at J, with 11 bases between. The CDR3 loop is CSAREGGATYEQYF. CDR3 DNA sequence: TGCAGTGCTAGAGAAGGAGGGGCCACCTACGAGCAGTACTTC.

The CDR3 is CASSREGVVNEQFF. Here the CDR3 DNA reads TGCGCCAGCAGCCGGGAAGGGGTCGTCAATGAGCAGTTCTTC. The chain joins TRBV4-3 to TRBJ2-1; a weak D match, TRBD1 (5 bases). Germline assignment: CDR1 LGHNA and CDR2 YSLEER. The CDR3 is 14 amino acids. Trimming removed 4 bases at V and 6 bases at J, with 13 bases between.

This clonotype showed up many times. The genes are TRBV7-9 and TRBJ2-1; 7 bases fit TRBD2. CDR1 and CDR2 (germline): SEHNR, FQNEAQ (reference sequence). This CDR3 contains 14 residues. The V segment lost 2 bases and the J segment 4 bases; nucleotides outside the gene matches: 2. CDR3 bases: TGTGCCAGCAGCTTATCAGCGGGGTACAATGAGCAGTTCTTC. Amino acids: CASSLSAGYNEQFF.

The chain couples TRBV20-1 to TRBJ2-2; possible D gene TRBD2, 6 bases. Per germline, CDR1 DFQATT and CDR2 SNEGSKA (reference sequence). Trimming took 3 bases from V and 8 from J, leaving 16 bases between them. This CDR3 contains 14 residues. CDR3 nucleotide sequence: TGCAGTGCTAGCCGGGAGACAGCAACGGGGGAGCTGTTTTTT. It specifies CSASRETATGELFF.

This clonotype has a handful of counts. The chain recombines TRBV20-1 with TRBJ1-1, with D possibly being TRBD1 (5 bases). The CDR3 loop spans 15 amino acids. CDR1 and CDR2 from the germline V gene are DFQATT and SNEGSKA (reference sequence). Trimming left V 2 bases short and J 3 bases short, with 16 bases between. The CDR3 loop is CSARYSGGVDTEAFF. CDR3 DNA: TGCAGTGCTAGATACAGCGGGGGGGTCGACACTGAAGCTTTCTTT.

This clonotype has only a few counts. The chain uses TRBV7-9 and TRBJ2-2; D call uncertain. The CDR3 is made up of 12 amino acids. The V end was cut by 5 bases, the J end by 3 bases, with 4 bases between. The germline V gene has CDR1 SEHNR and CDR2 FQNEAQ (reference sequence). CDR3 nucleotide sequence: TGTGCCAGCAGCCCACACACCGGGGAGCTGTTTTTT. Its translation is CASSPHTGELFF.